Following are 21 T cell receptor beta chains from one sample sequenced in a study of T cell changes during pregnancy in multiple sclerosis. Assay used: immunoSEQ multiplex PCR; TCRdb lists only in-frame clones, some missing. Found here are fewer than 75,000 clones, 91% of them singletons; the top ten hold about 2.3%. The sample was peripheral blood, taken in the first trimester of pregnancy. The origin of the receptors is a female donor with multiple sclerosis, enrolled in a pregnancy study.

The CDR3 here is CASSLGRERYNEQFF. In nucleotides, the CDR3 is TGTGCCAGCAGTTTAGGGCGGGAGAGGTACAATGAGCAGTTCTTC. J is TRBJ2-1 and V is TRBV27, with 7 bases fitting TRBD2. V trimming: 2 bases; J trimming: 4 bases; junction bases outside the gene matches: 5. The germline CDR1 and CDR2 sequences are MNHEY and SMNVEV (reference sequence). The CDR3 loop spans 15 amino acids.

The genes are TRBV6-5 and TRBJ2-7; 9 bases match TRBD2. Germline CDR1 is MNHEY and CDR2 is SVGAGI. The CDR3 has 14 residues. The ends lost 5 bases at V and 2 bases at J; junction bases unmatched: 4. The DNA of the CDR3 is TGTGCCAGCAGTCCGACTAGCGGAGCCTACGAGCAGTACTTC. This gives the protein CASSPTSGAYEQYF.

The rearrangement joins TRBV7-9 to TRBJ2-7, with 7 bases aligning to TRBD1. The CDR3 contains 14 residues. Germline assignment: CDR1 SEHNR and CDR2 FQNEAQ (reference sequence). Losses at the gene ends were 5 bases for V and 3 bases for J; bases not matched to a gene: 7. CDR3 loop: CASSTRQGDYEQYF. CDR3 sequence (DNA): TGTGCCAGCAGCACACGACAGGGTGACTACGAGCAGTACTTC.

J is TRBJ1-1 and V is TRBV13; 8 bases map to TRBD1. The CDR3 loop spans 15 amino acids. Germline V CDR1 and CDR2: PRHDT, FYEKMQ (reference sequence). After removal of 4 bases from V and 3 bases from J, the junction contained 7 bases not matched to a gene. Written as DNA, the CDR3 is TGTGCCAGCAGCTCGACAGGGGTTTATGACACTGAAGCTTTCTTT. This codes for CASSSTGVYDTEAFF.

This chain connects TRBV7-9 to TRBJ1-5; 7 nucleotides agree with TRBD1. In germline, CDR1 is SEHNR, CDR2 FQNEAQ (reference sequence). The V segment lost 1 base and the J segment 3 bases; nucleotides outside the gene matches: 3. This CDR3 is built from 15 residues. In DNA form, the CDR3 reads TGTGCCAGCAGCTTAGGAACAGGGGTCAATCAGCCCCAGCATTTT. Amino acid sequence: CASSLGTGVNQPQHF.

V gene TRBV6-5 combines with J gene TRBJ2-2, with D unresolved. CDR3 length: 14 amino acids. Germline loops: CDR1 MNHEY, CDR2 SVGAGI. Trimming stripped 0 bases from V and 6 bases from J, with 8 bases between. CDR3 loop: CASSYSYLAGELFF. CDR3 nucleotides: TGTGCCAGCAGTTACTCTTATCTAGCCGGGGAGCTGTTTTTT.

The gene calls are TRBV2 and TRBJ2-7, with TRBD1 as a possible D gene (6 bases). Germline V gene sequence: CDR1 SNHLY, CDR2 FYNNEI. Trimming removed 8 bases at V and 1 base at J, with 12 bases between. The CDR3 sequence is 13 residues long. In DNA, the CDR3 is TGTGCCAGCCAACAGGGCCCTTCCTACGAGCAGTACTTC. This gives the protein CASQQGPSYEQYF.

The chain combines TRBV9 with TRBJ1-2; no firm D call. V lost 7 bases and J 6 bases, leaving 10 bases between the germline ends. Germline assignment: CDR1 SGDLS and CDR2 YYNGEE. This CDR3 has 11 residues. CDR3 sequence reads: CASSGFNGYTF. The CDR3 DNA follows: TGTGCCAGCTCAGGTTTTAATGGCTACACCTTC.

In this sample, this clone turned up a few times. This chain joins TRBV6-6 and TRBJ2-1; D not certain. CDR1 and CDR2 (germline): MNHNY, SVGAGI (reference sequence). V was shortened by 2 bases and J by 4 bases, with 6 bases between the two germline ends. This CDR3 is built from 13 residues. CDR3 DNA: TGTGCCAGCAGTTACGAGAAATACAATGAGCAGTTCTTC. As protein: CASSYEKYNEQFF.

This chain joins TRBV19 and TRBJ2-1, with TRBD1 matching 8 bases. The ends lost 3 bases at V and 7 bases at J; junction bases unmatched: 8. This CDR3 comprises 15 residues. Germline V gene data show CDR1 as LNHDA and CDR2 as SQIVND (reference sequence). The CDR3 DNA reads TGTGCCAGTAGTATGAGGAGACAGGGGCGGAATGAGCAGTTCTTC. It codes for CASSMRRQGRNEQFF.

The chain couples TRBV10-2 to TRBJ2-2; TRBD2 aligns across 7 bases. CDR3 length: 17 amino acids. J lost 5 bases, V lost 3 bases, and 12 bases had no gene match. Germline loops: CDR1 WSHSY, CDR2 SAAADI. CDR3 region: CASSEDWGGGRTGELFF. DNA of the CDR3: TGCGCCAGCAGTGAAGATTGGGGGGGAGGTAGAACCGGGGAGCTGTTTTTT.

V gene TRBV7-2 combines with J gene TRBJ2-1; 8 nucleotides agree with TRBD2. CDR1 is SGHTA and CDR2 is FQGNSA in the germline V gene. J gave up 5 bases and V 4 bases, and 7 bases lay outside the gene matches. The CDR3 runs 15 residues. In nucleotides, the CDR3 is TGTGCCAGCAGCTCCGTGAGCGGGGGCGACAATGAGCAGTTCTTC. This codes for CASSSVSGGDNEQFF.

This clone was seen a few times. This chain connects TRBV9 to TRBJ1-2, with 8 bases fitting TRBD1. CDR1 and CDR2 from the germline V gene are SGDLS and YYNGEE. The CDR3 totals 14 residues. J gave up 9 bases and V 3 bases, and 10 bases lay outside the gene matches. CDR3 sequence (DNA): TGTGCCAGCAGCGGTACCGGGACAGGCTCCCGCTACACCTTC. Residues: CASSGTGTGSRYTF.

The V and J genes are TRBV10-1 and TRBJ2-1; TRBD1 is a possible D gene (5 bases). The CDR3 totals 13 residues. Per germline, CDR1 WNHNN and CDR2 SYGVQD (reference sequence). V gave up 4 bases and J gave up 7 bases, with 11 bases separating them. The CDR3: CASSALRDNEQFF. Here the CDR3 DNA reads TGCGCCAGCAGTGCTCTCAGGGATAATGAGCAGTTCTTC.

The rearrangement links TRBV4-1 to TRBJ1-4, with TRBD1 as a possible D gene (5 bases). Germline loops: CDR1 MGHRA, CDR2 YSYEKL. The CDR3 length is 18 residues. V lost 0 bases and J 5 bases, leaving 19 bases between the germline ends. The CDR3 here is CASSQEGEGAYRNEKLFF. For the CDR3, the DNA is TGCGCCAGCAGCCAAGAGGGGGAGGGAGCCTACCGAAATGAAAAACTGTTTTTT.

The rearrangement joins TRBV30 to TRBJ1-2; a weak D match, TRBD1 (5 bases). V dropped 2 bases and J dropped 3 bases, with 10 bases sitting between them. The germline V gene has CDR1 GTSNPN and CDR2 SVGIG (reference sequence). The CDR3 has 13 residues. CDR3 nucleotides: TGTGCCTGGAGTTGGGGAGGGGACTATGGCTACACCTTC. Translated: CAWSWGGDYGYTF.

V and J are TRBV11-2 and TRBJ2-6; D gene uncertain. The CDR3 loop spans 16 amino acids. Trimming shortened V by 3 bases and J by 0 bases, and 9 bases separated the two germline ends. Germline V gene sequence: CDR1 SGHAT, CDR2 FQNNGV. CDR3 in DNA: TGTGCCAGCAGCTTCCGAAAGAGCTCTGGGGCCAACGTCCTGACTTTC. Amino acid sequence: CASSFRKSSGANVLTF.

J is TRBJ1-1 and V is TRBV7-9; D is ambiguous. The ends were cut back, 5 bases at V and 1 base at J, with 11 bases in the middle. The germline V gene has CDR1 SEHNR and CDR2 FQNEAQ (reference sequence). The CDR3 is 14 amino acids. The CDR3 nucleotides read TGTGCCAGCAGCCTTCAGGCTCAGAACACTGAAGCTTTCTTT. This translates into CASSLQAQNTEAFF.

This clone was counted only a few times. The rearrangement links TRBV2 to TRBJ1-1, with unresolved D. V lost 3 bases, J lost 0 bases, and 8 bases lay in between. CDR1 SNHLY and CDR2 FYNNEI come from the germline V gene. The CDR3 consists of 14 residues. CDR3 region: CASSDHSLNTEAFF. CDR3 DNA sequence: TGTGCCAGCAGTGATCACAGCCTGAACACTGAAGCTTTCTTT.

The CDR3 nucleotides are TGTGCCACCAGCCTCACAGGGGGGCGGAACTATGGCTACACCTTC. This translates into CATSLTGGRNYGYTF. The rearrangement links TRBV15 to TRBJ1-2; 8 bases are shared with TRBD1. The length of the CDR3 is 15 residues. Germline assignment: CDR1 LNHNV and CDR2 YYDKDF (reference sequence). J lost 2 bases, V lost 5 bases, and 7 bases had no gene match.

This chain links TRBV18 with TRBJ1-2; 7 bases line up with TRBD1. Per germline, CDR1 KGHSH and CDR2 LQKENI. The CDR3 runs to 18 residues. Trimming removed 4 bases from V and 5 bases from J; junction bases left unmatched: 19. The CDR3 DNA reads as TGTGCCAGCTCACGGCTTCGACAGGGCGCCTCGGGGGGGTATGGCTACACCTTC. Translated, it gives CASSRLRQGASGGYGYTF.